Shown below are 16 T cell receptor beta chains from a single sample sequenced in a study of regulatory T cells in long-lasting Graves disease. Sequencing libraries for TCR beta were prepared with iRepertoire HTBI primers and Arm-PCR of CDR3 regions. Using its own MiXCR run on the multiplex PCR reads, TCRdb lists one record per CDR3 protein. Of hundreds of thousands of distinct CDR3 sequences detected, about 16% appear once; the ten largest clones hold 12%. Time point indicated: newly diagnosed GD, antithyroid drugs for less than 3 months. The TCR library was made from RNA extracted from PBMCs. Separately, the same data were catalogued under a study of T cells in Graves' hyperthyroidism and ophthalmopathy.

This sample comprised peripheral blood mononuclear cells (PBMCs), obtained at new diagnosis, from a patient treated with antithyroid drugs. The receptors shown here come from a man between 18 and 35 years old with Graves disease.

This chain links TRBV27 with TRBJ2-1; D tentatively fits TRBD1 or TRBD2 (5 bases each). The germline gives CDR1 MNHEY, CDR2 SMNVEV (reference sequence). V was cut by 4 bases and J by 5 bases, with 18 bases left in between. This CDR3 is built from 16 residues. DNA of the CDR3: TGTGCCAGCAGTTCCCCGGGACCGCGACAGAACAATGAGCAGTTCTTC. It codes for CASSSPGPRQNNEQFF.

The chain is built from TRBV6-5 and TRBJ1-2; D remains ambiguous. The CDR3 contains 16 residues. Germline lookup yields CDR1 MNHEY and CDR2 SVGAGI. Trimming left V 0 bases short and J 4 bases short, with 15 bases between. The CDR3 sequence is CASSYSATPGSYGYTF. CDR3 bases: TGTGCCAGCAGTTACTCTGCGACACCGGGGAGCTATGGCTACACCTTC.

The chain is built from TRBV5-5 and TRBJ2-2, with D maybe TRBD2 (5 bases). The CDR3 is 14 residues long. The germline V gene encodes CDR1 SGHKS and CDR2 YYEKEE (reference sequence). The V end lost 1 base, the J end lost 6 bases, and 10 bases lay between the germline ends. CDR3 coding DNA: TGTGCCAGCAGCTTGACGGGCGGGTCCGGGGAGCTGTTTTTT. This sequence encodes CASSLTGGSGELFF.

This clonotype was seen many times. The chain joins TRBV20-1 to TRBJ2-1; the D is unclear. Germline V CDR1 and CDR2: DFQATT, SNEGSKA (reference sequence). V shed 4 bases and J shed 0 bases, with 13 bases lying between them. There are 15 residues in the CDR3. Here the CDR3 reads CSATGLPSSYNEQFF. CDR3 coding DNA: TGCAGTGCTACCGGGCTCCCGAGCTCCTACAATGAGCAGTTCTTC.

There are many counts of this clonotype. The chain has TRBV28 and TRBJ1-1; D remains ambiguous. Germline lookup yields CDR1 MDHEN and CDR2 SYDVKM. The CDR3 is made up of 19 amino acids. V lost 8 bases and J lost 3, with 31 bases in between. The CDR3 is CASCPPNARATSSDTEAFF. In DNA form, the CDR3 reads TGTGCCAGCTGCCCCCCCAATGCCCGGGCAACTTCTTCGGACACTGAAGCTTTCTTT.

CDR3 in DNA: TGTGCCAGCAGCTTATACAGCGCCGAAAGCACAGATACGCAGTATTTT. It codes for CASSLYSAESTDTQYF. The chain carries TRBV7-9 and TRBJ2-3; unclear D gene. CDR3 length: 16 residues. Trimming pared 2 bases from V and 0 bases from J, leaving 12 bases between. Germline loops: CDR1 SEHNR, CDR2 FQNEAQ (reference sequence).

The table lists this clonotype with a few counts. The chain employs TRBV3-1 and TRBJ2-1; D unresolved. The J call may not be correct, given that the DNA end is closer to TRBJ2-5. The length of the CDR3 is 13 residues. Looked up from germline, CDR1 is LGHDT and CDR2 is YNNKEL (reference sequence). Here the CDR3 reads CASRAEARKTQYF. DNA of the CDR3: TGTGCCAGCAGGGCCGAGGCACGGAAGACCCAGTACTTC.

In nucleotides, the CDR3 is TGTGCCAGCAGCTTACGACAGCATGGCTACACCTTC. Translated: CASSLRQHGYTF. The chain couples TRBV13 to TRBJ1-2, with a possible D match to TRBD1 (5 bases). V gave up 2 bases and J gave up 6 bases, with 7 bases separating them. The germline gives CDR1 PRHDT, CDR2 FYEKMQ (reference sequence). This CDR3 has 12 amino acids. The whole variable domain, filled in from reference TRBV13 and TRBJ1-2, reads AAGVIQSPRHLIKEKRETATLKCYPIPRHDTVYWYQQGPGQDPQFLISFYEKMQSDKGSIPDRFSAQQFSDYHSELNMSSLELGDSALYFCASSLRQHGYTFGSGTRLTVV.

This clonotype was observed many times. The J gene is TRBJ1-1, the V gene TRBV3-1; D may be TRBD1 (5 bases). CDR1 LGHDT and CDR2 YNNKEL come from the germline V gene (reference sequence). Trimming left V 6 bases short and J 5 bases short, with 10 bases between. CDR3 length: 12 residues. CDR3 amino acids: CASRSSGTEAFF. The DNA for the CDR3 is TGTGCCAGCAGGAGTTCAGGGACTGAAGCTTTCTTT.

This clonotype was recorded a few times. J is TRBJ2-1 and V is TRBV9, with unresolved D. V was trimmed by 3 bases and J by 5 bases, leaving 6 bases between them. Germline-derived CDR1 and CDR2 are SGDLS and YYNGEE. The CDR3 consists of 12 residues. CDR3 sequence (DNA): TGTGCCAGCAGCGCTTGGGACAATGAGCAGTTCTTC. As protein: CASSAWDNEQFF.

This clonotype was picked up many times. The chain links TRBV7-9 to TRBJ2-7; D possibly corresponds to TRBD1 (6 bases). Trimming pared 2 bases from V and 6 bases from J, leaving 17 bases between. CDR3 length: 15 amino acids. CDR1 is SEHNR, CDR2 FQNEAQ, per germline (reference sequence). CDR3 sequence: CASSLPSTRGSEQYF. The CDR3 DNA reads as TGTGCCAGCAGCTTACCCTCTACGAGGGGGAGCGAGCAGTACTTC. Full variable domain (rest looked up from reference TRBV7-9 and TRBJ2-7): DTGVSQNPRHKITKRGQNVTFRCDPISEHNRLYWYRQTLGQGPEFLTYFQNEAQLEKSRLLSDRFSAERPKGSFSTLEIQRTEQGDSAMYLCASSLPSTRGSEQYFGPGTRLTVT.

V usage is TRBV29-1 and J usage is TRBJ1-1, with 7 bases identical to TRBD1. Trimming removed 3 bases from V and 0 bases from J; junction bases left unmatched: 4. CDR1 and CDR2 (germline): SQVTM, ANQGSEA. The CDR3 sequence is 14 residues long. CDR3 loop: CSVELTGLNTEAFF. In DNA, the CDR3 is TGCAGCGTTGAGCTGACAGGGTTGAACACTGAAGCTTTCTTT.

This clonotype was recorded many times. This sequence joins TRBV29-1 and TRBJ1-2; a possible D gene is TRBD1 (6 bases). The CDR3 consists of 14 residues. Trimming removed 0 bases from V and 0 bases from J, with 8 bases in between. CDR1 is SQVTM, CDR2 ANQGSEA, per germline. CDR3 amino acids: CSVEDRTANYGYTF. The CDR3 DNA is TGCAGCGTTGAAGACAGGACAGCTAACTATGGCTACACCTTC.

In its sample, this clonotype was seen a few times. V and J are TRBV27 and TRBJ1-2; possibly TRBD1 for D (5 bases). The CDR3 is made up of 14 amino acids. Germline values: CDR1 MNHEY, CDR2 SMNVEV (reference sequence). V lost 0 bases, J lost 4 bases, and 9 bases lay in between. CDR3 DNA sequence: TGTGCCAGCAGTTTATCTGGGGGGGTCTATGGCTACACCTTC. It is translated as CASSLSGGVYGYTF.

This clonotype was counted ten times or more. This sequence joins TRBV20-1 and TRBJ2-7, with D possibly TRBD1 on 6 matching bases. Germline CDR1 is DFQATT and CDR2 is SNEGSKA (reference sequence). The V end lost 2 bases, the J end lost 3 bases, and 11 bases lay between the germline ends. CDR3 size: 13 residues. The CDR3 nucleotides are TGCAGTGCTAGATCCTGGGACAACTACGAGCAGTACTTC. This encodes CSARSWDNYEQYF.

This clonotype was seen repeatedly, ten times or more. CDR3 sequence: CASSLEGGSYNEQFF. The CDR3 DNA is TGCGCCAGCAGCTTGGAGGGCGGGAGCTACAATGAGCAGTTCTTC. The chain uses TRBV5-1 and TRBJ2-1; 7 positions agree with TRBD2. The CDR3 loop spans 15 amino acids. After removal of 0 bases from V and 3 bases from J, the junction contained 3 bases not matched to a gene. The V gene's germline CDR1 is SGHRS and CDR2 YFSETQ.